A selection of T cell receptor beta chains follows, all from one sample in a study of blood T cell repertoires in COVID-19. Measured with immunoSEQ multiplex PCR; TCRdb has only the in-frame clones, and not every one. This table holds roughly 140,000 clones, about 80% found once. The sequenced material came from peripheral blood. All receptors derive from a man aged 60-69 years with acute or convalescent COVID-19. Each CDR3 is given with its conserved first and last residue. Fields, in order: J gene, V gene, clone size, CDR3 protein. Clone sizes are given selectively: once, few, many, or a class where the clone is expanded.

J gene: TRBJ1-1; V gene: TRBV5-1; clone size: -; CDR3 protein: CASTAGGTTSEAFF
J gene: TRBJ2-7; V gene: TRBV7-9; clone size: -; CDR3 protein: CASSPLGLGGYEQYF
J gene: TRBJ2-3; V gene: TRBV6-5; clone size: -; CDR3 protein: CASSHTDTQYF
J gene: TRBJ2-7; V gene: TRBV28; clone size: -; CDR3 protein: CASSLAGGLGSYEQYF
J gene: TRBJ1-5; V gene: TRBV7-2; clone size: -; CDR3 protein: CASSSYRNQPQHF
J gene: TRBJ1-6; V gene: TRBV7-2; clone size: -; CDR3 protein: CASSLGSSGNNSPLHF
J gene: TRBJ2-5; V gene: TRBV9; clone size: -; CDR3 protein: CASSPGGGRETQYF
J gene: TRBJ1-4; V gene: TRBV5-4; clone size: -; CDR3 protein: CASSWGTGGRVEKLFF
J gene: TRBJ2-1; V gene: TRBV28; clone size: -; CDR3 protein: CASSSQREWFF
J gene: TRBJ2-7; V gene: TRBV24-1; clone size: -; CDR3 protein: CATSDFEQGGYSYEQYF
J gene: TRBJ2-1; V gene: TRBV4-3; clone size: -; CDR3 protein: CASSQLGSYNEQFF
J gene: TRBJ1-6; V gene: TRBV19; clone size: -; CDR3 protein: CASKSGTGVSPLHF
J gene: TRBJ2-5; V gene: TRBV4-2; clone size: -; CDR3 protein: CASSQAVGAGGQETQYF
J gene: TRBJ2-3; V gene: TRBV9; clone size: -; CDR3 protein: CASSARGSGRAGGTDTQYF
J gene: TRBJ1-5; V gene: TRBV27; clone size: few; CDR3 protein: CASSLRAAQPQHF
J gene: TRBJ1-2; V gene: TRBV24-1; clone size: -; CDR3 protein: CATSDLILAGRPYGYTF
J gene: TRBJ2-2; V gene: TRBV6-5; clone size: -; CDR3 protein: CASRSGTENTGELFF
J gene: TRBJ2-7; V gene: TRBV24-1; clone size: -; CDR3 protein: CATSDSGLLPEQYF
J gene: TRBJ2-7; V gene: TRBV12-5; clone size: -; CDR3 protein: CASGNGQGYEQYF
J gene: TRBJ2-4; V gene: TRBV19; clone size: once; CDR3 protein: CASSSGYIQYF
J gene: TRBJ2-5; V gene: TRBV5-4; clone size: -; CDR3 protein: CASSLVLASPGTQYF
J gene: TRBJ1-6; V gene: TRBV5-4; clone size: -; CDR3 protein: CASSTSGTGRSTLNSPLHF
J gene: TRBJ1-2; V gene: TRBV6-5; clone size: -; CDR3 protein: CASWTGGRYTF
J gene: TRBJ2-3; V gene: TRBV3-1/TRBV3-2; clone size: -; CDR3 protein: CASSHLAGGTTDTQYF
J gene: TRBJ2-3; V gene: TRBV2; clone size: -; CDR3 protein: CASRPTSGGLTDTQYF
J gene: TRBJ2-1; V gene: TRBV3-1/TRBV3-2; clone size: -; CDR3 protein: CASSSELAGGRDEQFF
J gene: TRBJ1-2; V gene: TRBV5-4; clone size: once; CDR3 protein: CASSLAQGYNYGYTF
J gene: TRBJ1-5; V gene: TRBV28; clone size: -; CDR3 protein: CASSYGGKNQPQHF
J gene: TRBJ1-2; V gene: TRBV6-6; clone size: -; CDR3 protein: CASSSQGANYGYTF
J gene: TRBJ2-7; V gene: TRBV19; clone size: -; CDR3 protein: CASSMGEGQQYF
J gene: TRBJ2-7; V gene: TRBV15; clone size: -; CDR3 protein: CATSRDGATASYEQYF
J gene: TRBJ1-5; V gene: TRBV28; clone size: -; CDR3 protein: CASSSLRAFNQPQHF
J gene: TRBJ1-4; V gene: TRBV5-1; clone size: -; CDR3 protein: CASSVTGANEKLFF
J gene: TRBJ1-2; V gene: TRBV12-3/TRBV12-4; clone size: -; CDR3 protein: CASSRGPQGGYTF
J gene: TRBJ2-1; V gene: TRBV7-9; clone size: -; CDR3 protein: CASSLPGDISGGKQFF
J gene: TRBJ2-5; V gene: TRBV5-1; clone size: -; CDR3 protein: CASSFQRGGQETQYF
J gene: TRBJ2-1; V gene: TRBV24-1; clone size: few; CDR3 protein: CATARGNEQFF
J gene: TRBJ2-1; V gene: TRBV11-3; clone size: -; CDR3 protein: CASSPGGGGRARNEQFF
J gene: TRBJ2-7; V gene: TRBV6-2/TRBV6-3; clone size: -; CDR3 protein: CASSYGGTAYEQYF
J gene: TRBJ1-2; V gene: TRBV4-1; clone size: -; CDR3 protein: CASSQLPRNYGYIF
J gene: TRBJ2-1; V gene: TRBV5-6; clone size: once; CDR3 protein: CASSVTGEHEQFF
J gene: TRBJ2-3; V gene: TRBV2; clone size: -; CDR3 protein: CASSVARLADTQYF
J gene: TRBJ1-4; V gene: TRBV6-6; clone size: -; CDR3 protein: CASSLTGGRGEKLFF
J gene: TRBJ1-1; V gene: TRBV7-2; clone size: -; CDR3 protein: CASSFNQPGTGSAGGAFF